This TCR beta chain was observed in a study of cytomegalovirus exposure and HLA in healthy donors. Overall study: Assignment to the Caucasian-associated ancestry cluster applied to more than 75% of the approximately 360 genotyped donors. The study's findings and limits: CMV serostatus was the sole immune exposure information available. Indistinguishability led to the exclusion of some V segments, TRBV6-2 and TRBV6-3 included. It is likely that the observed cluster of highly shared sequence variants was a sequencing artifact.

In the case of this clone: What it binds is not known.

Germline assignment: CDR1 SGHRS and CDR2 YFSETQ. V lost 4 bases and J 0 bases, leaving 15 bases between the germline ends. The CDR3 is 16 residues long. Researchers ran the PCR with 60 Vbeta and 13 Jbeta primers. Produced via immunoSEQ multiplex PCR; TCRdb's table is partial and in-frame only. The sample lists around 130,000 clones, about 80% occurring once. The chain uses TRBV5-1 and TRBJ2-3; the D gene is possibly TRBD1 (7 bases). This TCR was sampled from a man aged 40-55 years in good health and CMV-seronegative. The sequencing input was PBMCs. CDR3 DNA sequence: TGCGCCAGCAGCGCGGGACAGTTCGCTAGCACAGATACGCAGTATTTT. As protein: CASSAGQFASTDTQYF.